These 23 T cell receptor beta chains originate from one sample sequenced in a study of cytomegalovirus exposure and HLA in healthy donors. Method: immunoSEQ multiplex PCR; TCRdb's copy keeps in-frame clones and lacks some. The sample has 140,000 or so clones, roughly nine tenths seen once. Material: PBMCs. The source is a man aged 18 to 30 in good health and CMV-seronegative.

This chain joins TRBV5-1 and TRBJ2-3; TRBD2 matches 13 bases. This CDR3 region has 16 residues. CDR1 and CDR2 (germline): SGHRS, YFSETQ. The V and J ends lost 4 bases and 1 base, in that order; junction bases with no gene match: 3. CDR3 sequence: CASSGGLAGRTDTQYF. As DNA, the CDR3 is TGCGCCAGCAGCGGGGGACTAGCGGGGCGCACAGATACGCAGTATTTT.

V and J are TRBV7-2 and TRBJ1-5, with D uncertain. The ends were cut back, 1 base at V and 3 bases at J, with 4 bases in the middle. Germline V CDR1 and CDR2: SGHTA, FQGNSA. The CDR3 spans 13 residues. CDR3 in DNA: TGTGCCAGCAGCTTAGAGCACAATCAGCCCCAGCATTTT. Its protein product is CASSLEHNQPQHF. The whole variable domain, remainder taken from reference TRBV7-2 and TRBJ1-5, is GAGVSQSPSNKVTEKGKDVELRCDPISGHTALYWYRQSLGQGLEFLIYFQGNSAPDKSGLPSDRFSAERTGGSVSTLTIQRTQQEDSAVYLCASSLEHNQPQHFGDGTRLSIL.

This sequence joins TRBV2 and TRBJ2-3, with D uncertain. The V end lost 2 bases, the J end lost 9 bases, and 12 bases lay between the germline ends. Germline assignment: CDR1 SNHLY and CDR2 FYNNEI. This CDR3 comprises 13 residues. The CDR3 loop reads CASSESTRGTQYF. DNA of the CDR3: TGTGCCAGCAGTGAATCAACGAGAGGAACGCAGTATTTT.

Written as DNA, the CDR3 is TGTGCCAGCAGCGTACTTTCTAGCGGGAGGGCCGATGGGGAGCAGTACGTC. It codes for CASSVLSSGRADGEQYV. The V call is TRBV9, the J call TRBJ2-7, with TRBD2 identical over 12 bases. Germline CDR1 reads SGDLS; CDR2 reads YYNGEE. V trimming: 1 base; J trimming: 7 bases; junction bases outside the gene matches: 12. This CDR3 contains 17 residues.

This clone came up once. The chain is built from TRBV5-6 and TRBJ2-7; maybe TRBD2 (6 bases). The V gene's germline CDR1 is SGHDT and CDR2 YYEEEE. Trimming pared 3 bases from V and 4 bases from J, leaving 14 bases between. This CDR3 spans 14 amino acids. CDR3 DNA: TGTGCCAGCAGCTCAAGTGGTGGGGGGTACGAGCAGTACTTC. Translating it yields CASSSSGGGYEQYF.

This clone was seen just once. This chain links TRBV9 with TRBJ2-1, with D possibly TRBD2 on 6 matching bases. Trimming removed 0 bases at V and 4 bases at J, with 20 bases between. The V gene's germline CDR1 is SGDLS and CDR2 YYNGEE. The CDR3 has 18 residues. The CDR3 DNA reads TGTGCCAGCAGCGTAGCTGTCGGGAGAACCCCTACTTACAATGAGCAGTTCTTC. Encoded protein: CASSVAVGRTPTYNEQFF.

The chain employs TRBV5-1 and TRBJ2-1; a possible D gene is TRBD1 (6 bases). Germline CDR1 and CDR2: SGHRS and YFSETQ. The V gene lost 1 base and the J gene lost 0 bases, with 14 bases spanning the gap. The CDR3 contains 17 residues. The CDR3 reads CASSLFVGTSSYNEQFF. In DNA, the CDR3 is TGCGCCAGCAGCTTGTTTGTCGGGACAAGCTCCTACAATGAGCAGTTCTTC.

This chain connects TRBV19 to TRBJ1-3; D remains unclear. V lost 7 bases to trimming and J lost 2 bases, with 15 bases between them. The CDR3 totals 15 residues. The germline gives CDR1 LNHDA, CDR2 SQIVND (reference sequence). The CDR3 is CASTWARNTGNTIYF. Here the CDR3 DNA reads TGTGCCAGTACCTGGGCCAGGAACACTGGAAACACCATATATTTT.

CDR3 bases: TGTGCCAGTAGTATAATAGGACAGGGGGCCCTACTCGGGACCCAGCATTTT. Its translation: CASSIIGQGALLGTQHF. V is TRBV19 and J is TRBJ1-5, with 11 bases aligning to TRBD1. The length of the CDR3 is 17 residues. With 2 bases clipped from V and 11 bases from J, the junction kept 14 bases outside the gene matches. Germline CDR1 LNHDA, CDR2 SQIVND (reference sequence).

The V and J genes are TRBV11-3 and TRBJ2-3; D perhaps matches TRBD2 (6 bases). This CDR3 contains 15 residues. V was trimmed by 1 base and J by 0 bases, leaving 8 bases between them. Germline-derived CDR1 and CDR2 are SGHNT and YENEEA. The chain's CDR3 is CASSLGRGSTDTQYF. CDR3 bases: TGTGCCAGCAGCTTAGGTCGGGGGAGCACAGATACGCAGTATTTT.

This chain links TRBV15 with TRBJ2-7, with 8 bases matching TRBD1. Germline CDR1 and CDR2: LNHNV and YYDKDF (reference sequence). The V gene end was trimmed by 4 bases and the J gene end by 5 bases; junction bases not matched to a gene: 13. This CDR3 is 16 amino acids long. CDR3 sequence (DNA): TGTGCCACCAGCAAGAATTATCTGGACAGGGTGGACGAGCAGTACTTC. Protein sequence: CATSKNYLDRVDEQYF.

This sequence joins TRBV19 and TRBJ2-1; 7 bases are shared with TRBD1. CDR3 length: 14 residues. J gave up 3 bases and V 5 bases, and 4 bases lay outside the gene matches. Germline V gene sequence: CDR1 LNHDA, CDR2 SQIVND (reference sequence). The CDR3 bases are TGTGCCAGTAGTGAAGGGACAGACTACAATGAGCAGTTCTTC. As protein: CASSEGTDYNEQFF.

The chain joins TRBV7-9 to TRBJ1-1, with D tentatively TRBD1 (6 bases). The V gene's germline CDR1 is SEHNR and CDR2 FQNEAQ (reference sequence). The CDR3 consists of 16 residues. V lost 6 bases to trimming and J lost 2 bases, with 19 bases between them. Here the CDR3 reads CASRPKAQGINTEAFF. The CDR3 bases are TGTGCCAGCAGACCAAAAGCTCAGGGGATCAACACTGAAGCTTTCTTT.

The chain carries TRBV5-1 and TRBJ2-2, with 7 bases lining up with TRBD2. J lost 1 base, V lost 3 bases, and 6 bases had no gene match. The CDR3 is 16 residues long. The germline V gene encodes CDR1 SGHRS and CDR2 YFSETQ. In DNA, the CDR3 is TGCGCCAGCAGCTCGGTAGCGGGCCTGAACACCGGGGAGCTGTTTTTT. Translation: CASSSVAGLNTGELFF.

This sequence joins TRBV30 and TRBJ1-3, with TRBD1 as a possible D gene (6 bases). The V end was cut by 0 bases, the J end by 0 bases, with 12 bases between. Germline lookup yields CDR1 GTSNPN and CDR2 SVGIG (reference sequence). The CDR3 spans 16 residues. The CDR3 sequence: CAWSVLGGASGNTIYF. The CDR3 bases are TGTGCCTGGAGTGTATTAGGGGGAGCCTCTGGAAACACCATATATTTT.

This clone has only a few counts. The CDR3 spells CASSLVAGSGSYNEQFF. The CDR3 DNA follows: TGTGCCAGCAGCTTAGTAGCGGGGTCGGGGTCCTACAATGAGCAGTTCTTC. This rearrangement joins TRBV7-6 to TRBJ2-1; TRBD2 aligns across 8 bases. Germline-derived CDR1 and CDR2 are SGHVS and FNYEAQ. V was clipped by 1 base and J by 1 base; unmatched bases: 6. The CDR3 extends over 17 amino acids.

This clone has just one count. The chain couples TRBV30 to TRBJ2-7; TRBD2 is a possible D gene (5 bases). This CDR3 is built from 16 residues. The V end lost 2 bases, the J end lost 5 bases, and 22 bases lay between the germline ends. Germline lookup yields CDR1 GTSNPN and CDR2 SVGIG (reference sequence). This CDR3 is CAWSRAGLSSSDEQYF. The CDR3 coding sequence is TGTGCCTGGAGTCGTGCAGGACTTAGTTCGTCCGACGAGCAGTACTTC.

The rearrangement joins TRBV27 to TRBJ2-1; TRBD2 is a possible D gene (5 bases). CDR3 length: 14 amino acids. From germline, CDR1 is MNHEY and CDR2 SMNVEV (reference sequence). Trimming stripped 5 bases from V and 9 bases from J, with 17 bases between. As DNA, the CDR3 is TGTGCCAGCAGTCCCGGACTGAGTGCTGTTGAGCAGTTCTTC. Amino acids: CASSPGLSAVEQFF.

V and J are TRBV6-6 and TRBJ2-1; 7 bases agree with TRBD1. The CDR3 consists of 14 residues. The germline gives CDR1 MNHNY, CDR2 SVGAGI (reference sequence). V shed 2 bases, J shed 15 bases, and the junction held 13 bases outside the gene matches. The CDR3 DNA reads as TGTGCCAGCAGTTACGGCGGACAGGTTCGATTGGGGTTCTTC. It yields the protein CASSYGGQVRLGFF.

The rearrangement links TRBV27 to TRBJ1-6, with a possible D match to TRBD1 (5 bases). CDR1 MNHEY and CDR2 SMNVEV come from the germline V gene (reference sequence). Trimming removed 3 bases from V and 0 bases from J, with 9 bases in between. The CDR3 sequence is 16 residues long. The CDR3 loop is CASSFQGSSYNSPLHF. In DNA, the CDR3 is TGTGCCAGCAGTTTCCAGGGTAGCTCCTATAATTCACCCCTCCACTTT.

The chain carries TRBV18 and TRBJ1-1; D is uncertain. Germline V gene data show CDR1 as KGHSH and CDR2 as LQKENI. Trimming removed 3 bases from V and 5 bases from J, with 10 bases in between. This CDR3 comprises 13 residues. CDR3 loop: CASSPPGRTEAFF. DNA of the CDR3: TGTGCCAGCTCACCTCCGGGGAGGACTGAAGCTTTCTTT.

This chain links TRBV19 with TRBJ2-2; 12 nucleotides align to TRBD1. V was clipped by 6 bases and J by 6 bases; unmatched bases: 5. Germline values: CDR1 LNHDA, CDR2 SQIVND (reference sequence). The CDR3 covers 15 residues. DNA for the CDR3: TGTGCCAGTAGGACCGGGACAGGGGGCCCCGGGGAGCTGTTTTTT. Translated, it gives CASRTGTGGPGELFF.

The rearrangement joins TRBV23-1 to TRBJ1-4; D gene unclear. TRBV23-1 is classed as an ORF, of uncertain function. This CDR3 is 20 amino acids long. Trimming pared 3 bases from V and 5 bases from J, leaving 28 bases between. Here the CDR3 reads CASSQTISWTRLQLNEKLFF. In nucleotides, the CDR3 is TGCGCCAGCAGTCAGACTATTTCCTGGACCCGTTTGCAACTAAATGAAAAACTGTTTTTT.